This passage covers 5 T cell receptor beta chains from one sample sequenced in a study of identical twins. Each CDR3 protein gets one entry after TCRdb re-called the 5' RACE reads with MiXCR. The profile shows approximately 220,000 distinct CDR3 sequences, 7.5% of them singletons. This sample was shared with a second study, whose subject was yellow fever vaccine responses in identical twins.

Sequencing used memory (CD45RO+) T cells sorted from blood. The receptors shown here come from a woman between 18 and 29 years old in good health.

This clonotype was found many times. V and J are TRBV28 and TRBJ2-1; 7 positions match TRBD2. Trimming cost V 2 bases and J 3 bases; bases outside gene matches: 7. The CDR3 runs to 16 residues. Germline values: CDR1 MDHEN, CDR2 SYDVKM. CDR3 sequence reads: CASSLGKRGSYNEQFF. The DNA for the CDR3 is TGTGCCAGCAGTTTAGGCAAGCGGGGAAGCTACAATGAGCAGTTCTTC.

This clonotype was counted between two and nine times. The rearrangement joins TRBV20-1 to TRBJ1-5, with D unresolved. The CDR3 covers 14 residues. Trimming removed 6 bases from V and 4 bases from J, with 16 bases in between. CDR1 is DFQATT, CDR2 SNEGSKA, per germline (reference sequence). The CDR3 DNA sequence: TGCAGTGCACTTGCGGGTATAGGGAATCAGCCCCAGCATTTT. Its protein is CSALAGIGNQPQHF.

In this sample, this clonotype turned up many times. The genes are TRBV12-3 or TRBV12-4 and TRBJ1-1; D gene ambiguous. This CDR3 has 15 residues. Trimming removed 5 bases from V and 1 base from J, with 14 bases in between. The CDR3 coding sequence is TGTGCCAGCAGTAAAGCCTCGGTAGCGAACACTGAAGCTTTCTTT. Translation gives CASSKASVANTEAFF.

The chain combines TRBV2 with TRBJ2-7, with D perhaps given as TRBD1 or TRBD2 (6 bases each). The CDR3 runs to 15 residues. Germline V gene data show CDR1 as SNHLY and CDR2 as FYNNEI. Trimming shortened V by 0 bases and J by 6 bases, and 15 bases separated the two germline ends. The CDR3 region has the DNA TGTGCCAGCAGTGAAGCCGGGGGCCGCTCGGGCGAGCAGTACTTC. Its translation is CASSEAGGRSGEQYF.

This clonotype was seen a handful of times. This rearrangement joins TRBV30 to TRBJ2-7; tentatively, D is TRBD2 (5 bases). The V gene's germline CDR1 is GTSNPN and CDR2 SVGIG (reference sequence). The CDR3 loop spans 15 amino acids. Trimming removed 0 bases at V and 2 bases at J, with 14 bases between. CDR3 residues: CAWSVEGASTYEQYF. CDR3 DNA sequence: TGTGCCTGGAGTGTAGAGGGCGCGTCAACCTACGAGCAGTACTTC.